The rows below give T cell receptor beta chains drawn from one sample of a study of blood T cell repertoires in COVID-19. TCRdb's table, derived via immunoSEQ multiplex PCR, lists solely in-frame clones and lacks some. The sample carries roughly 49,000 clones, about 83% recorded once. Material: peripheral blood. Source of these receptors: a middle-aged man with acute or convalescent COVID-19. Both conserved end residues are part of each CDR3. Fields, in order: CDR3 protein, CDR3 DNA, V gene, D gene, J gene, clone size. The D gene is left open where the match is weak. The size of a clone is reported for some rows only, either as once, few or many, or as a class for expanded clones.

CDR3: CASSTGQGFREQFF; DNA: TGTGCCAGCAGCACAGGACAGGGGTTTCGGGAGCAGTTCTTC; V: TRBV7-2; D: TRBD1; J: TRBJ2-1; size: -
CDR3: CASSTGTGNWDIYREQFF; DNA: TGTGCCAGCTCCACCGGGACAGGGAATTGGGACATATATCGTGAGCAGTTCTTC; V: TRBV18; D: TRBD1; J: TRBJ2-1; size: -
CDR3: CACPAGESVYGYTF; DNA: TGTGCCTGTCCCGCGGGGGAATCCGTCTATGGCTACACCTTC; V: TRBV30; D: -; J: TRBJ1-2; size: -
CDR3: CASSFNRGRNEKLFF; DNA: TGTGCCAGCAGCTTTAACAGGGGGCGAAACGAAAAACTGTTTTTT; V: TRBV11-2; D: TRBD1; J: TRBJ1-4; size: -
CDR3: CSASILGRATDTQYF; DNA: TGCAGTGCTAGTATTCTCGGGAGGGCCACAGATACGCAGTATTTT; V: TRBV20-1; D: TRBD2; J: TRBJ2-3; size: -
CDR3: CAISDRTVTANYGYTF; DNA: TGTGCCATCAGTGACCGGACAGTCACAGCTAACTATGGCTACACCTTC; V: TRBV10-3; D: -; J: TRBJ1-2; size: -
CDR3: CSVDPHGRRTFEQFF; DNA: TGCAGCGTTGACCCGCATGGGCGGAGGACCTTTGAGCAGTTCTTC; V: TRBV29-1; D: -; J: TRBJ2-1; size: -
CDR3: CASSPVGRDGQPQHF; DNA: TGTGCCAGCAGCCCCGTGGGGAGGGATGGTCAGCCCCAGCATTTT; V: TRBV5-4; D: -; J: TRBJ1-5; size: -
CDR3: CASSLAESGSTDTQYF; DNA: TGTGCCAGCAGCTTAGCAGAAAGCGGGAGCACAGATACGCAGTATTTT; V: TRBV7-9; D: -; J: TRBJ2-3; size: -
CDR3: CASSIPGQGFNEQYF; DNA: TGTGCCAGCAGCATTCCGGGACAGGGGTTCAACGAGCAGTACTTC; V: TRBV5-6; D: TRBD1; J: TRBJ2-7; size: -
CDR3: CATSRASGVYNEQFF; DNA: TGTGCCACCAGCAGAGCTAGCGGGGTATACAATGAGCAGTTCTTC; V: TRBV15; D: TRBD2; J: TRBJ2-1; size: few
CDR3: CASSVSSGAWELFF; DNA: TGTGCCAGCAGCGTGAGTAGCGGGGCTTGGGAGCTGTTTTTT; V: TRBV9; D: TRBD2; J: TRBJ2-2; size: -
CDR3: CASSLGSVVHTGELFF; DNA: TGTGCCAGCAGCTTAGGGTCGGTTGTACACACCGGGGAGCTGTTTTTT; V: TRBV7-9; D: -; J: TRBJ2-2; size: -
CDR3: CASSIGVSYNEQFF; DNA: TGTGCCAGTAGCATCGGGGTATCTTACAATGAGCAGTTCTTC; V: TRBV19; D: -; J: TRBJ2-1; size: few
CDR3: CAWSLWTGGVLFGYTF; DNA: TGTGCCTGGAGTCTCTGGACAGGGGGCGTACTTTTTGGCTACACCTTC; V: TRBV30; D: TRBD1; J: TRBJ1-2; size: -
CDR3: CASSRKGGLGEQYF; DNA: TGTGCCAGCTCCAGGAAAGGGGGCTTGGGGGAGCAGTACTTC; V: TRBV27; D: TRBD1; J: TRBJ2-7; size: -
CDR3: CAWTVADTQYF; DNA: TGTGCCTGGACAGTGGCAGATACGCAGTATTTT; V: TRBV30; D: -; J: TRBJ2-3; size: -
CDR3: CASSLATGVTGELFF; DNA: TGTGCCAGCAGCTTAGCAACAGGGGTCACCGGGGAGCTGTTTTTT; V: TRBV5-4; D: TRBD1; J: TRBJ2-2; size: -
CDR3: CASSLLPRAGNTIYF; DNA: TGTGCCAGCAGCTTATTACCTCGCGCTGGAAACACCATATATTTT; V: TRBV7-9; D: -; J: TRBJ1-3; size: -
CDR3: CASSPGTGGAWGYTF; DNA: TGCGCCAGCAGCCCAGGGACAGGGGGCGCGTGGGGCTACACCTTC; V: TRBV5-1; D: TRBD1; J: TRBJ1-2; size: -
CDR3: CASSIIGSSGYGYTF; DNA: TGTGCCAGCAGCATCATCGGGTCGAGCGGCTATGGCTACACCTTC; V: TRBV5-4; D: -; J: TRBJ1-2; size: once
CDR3: CASSYLTAYYEQYF; DNA: TGTGCCAGCAGTTACTTGACAGCGTACTACGAGCAGTACTTC; V: TRBV6-5; D: -; J: TRBJ2-7; size: once
CDR3: CSVVEGLAGQETQYF; DNA: TGCAGCGTTGTGGAAGGACTAGCGGGCCAAGAGACCCAGTACTTC; V: TRBV29-1; D: TRBD2; J: TRBJ2-5; size: -
CDR3: CASSQERGTSNPHTDTQYF; DNA: TGTGCCAGCAGCCAAGAAAGGGGTACTAGCAACCCCCACACAGATACGCAGTATTTT; V: TRBV4-2; D: -; J: TRBJ2-3; size: -
CDR3: CATSRDIQGAGTEAFF; DNA: TGTGCCACCAGCAGAGATATACAGGGGGCTGGGACTGAAGCTTTCTTT; V: TRBV15; D: TRBD1; J: TRBJ1-1; size: -
CDR3: CASSIIQDYQPQHF; DNA: TGTGCCAGTAGTATAATCCAGGATTATCAGCCCCAGCATTTT; V: TRBV19; D: -; J: TRBJ1-5; size: -
CDR3: CSVIVAGFTNTQYF; DNA: TGCAGCGTCATAGTAGCGGGATTCACAAATACGCAGTATTTT; V: TRBV29-1; D: TRBD2; J: TRBJ2-3; size: -
CDR3: CSVERRGHHEQYF; DNA: TGCAGCGTTGAACGCAGGGGGCACCACGAGCAGTACTTC; V: TRBV29-1; D: TRBD1; J: TRBJ2-7; size: -
CDR3: CASNVGGPGAYEQYF; DNA: TGTGCCAGTAACGTCGGGGGGCCAGGGGCCTACGAGCAGTACTTC; V: TRBV19; D: -; J: TRBJ2-7; size: -
CDR3: CASSFRTQNSNQPQHF; DNA: TGTGCCAGCAGTTTCAGGACACAGAATAGCAATCAGCCCCAGCATTTT; V: TRBV28; D: -; J: TRBJ1-5; size: -
CDR3: CASSSGTKGSNQPQHF; DNA: TGTGCCAGCAGTTCCGGGACAAAAGGTAGCAATCAGCCCCAGCATTTT; V: TRBV6-2/TRBV6-3; D: -; J: TRBJ1-5; size: -
CDR3: CASSFGQLAHISTDTQYF; DNA: TGTGCCAGCAGCTTCGGGCAACTAGCGCATATAAGCACAGATACGCAGTATTTT; V: TRBV5-4; D: TRBD2; J: TRBJ2-3; size: -
CDR3: CASSIDGTEKTPLHF; DNA: TGTGCCAGTAGTATAGATGGGACAGAAAAGACACCCCTCCACTTT; V: TRBV19; D: TRBD1; J: TRBJ1-6; size: once
CDR3: CASSQRQGSSYEQYF; DNA: TGCGCCAGCAGCCAACGACAGGGGAGCTCCTACGAGCAGTACTTC; V: TRBV4-1; D: TRBD1; J: TRBJ2-7; size: -
CDR3: CASSRDRGGQETQYF; DNA: TGTGCCAGCAGCCGGGACAGGGGGGGGCAAGAGACCCAGTACTTC; V: TRBV7-7; D: TRBD1; J: TRBJ2-5; size: -
CDR3: CASSTSGTSGIKTQYF; DNA: TGTGCCAGTAGTACCTCCGGGACTAGCGGGATCAAGACCCAGTACTTC; V: TRBV19; D: TRBD2; J: TRBJ2-5; size: -
CDR3: CASKETGGHQPQHF; DNA: TGTGCCAGCAAAGAGACAGGGGGCCATCAGCCCCAGCATTTT; V: TRBV6-6; D: TRBD1; J: TRBJ1-5; size: few
CDR3: CASQLEGRGTTDTQYF; DNA: TGCGCCAGCCAACTGGAAGGCAGGGGAACCACAGATACGCAGTATTTT; V: TRBV5-1; D: -; J: TRBJ2-3; size: -
CDR3: CASSLDTPTDTQYF; DNA: TGCGCCAGCAGCTTGGACACGCCGACAGATACGCAGTATTTT; V: TRBV5-1; D: -; J: TRBJ2-3; size: -
CDR3: CASSQVVGADYGYTF; DNA: TGTGCCAGCAGCCAAGTGGTGGGGGCGGACTATGGCTACACCTTC; V: TRBV4-2; D: -; J: TRBJ1-2; size: -
CDR3: CASSLTGTRSYEQYF; DNA: TGTGCCAGCAGTTTAACCGGGACTCGCTCCTACGAGCAGTACTTC; V: TRBV6-5; D: -; J: TRBJ2-7; size: -
CDR3: CAISETAAEAFF; DNA: TGTGCCATCAGTGAGACGGCGGCTGAAGCTTTCTTT; V: TRBV10-3; D: -; J: TRBJ1-1; size: -
CDR3: CAWGQGHGYGYTF; DNA: TGTGCCTGGGGACAGGGCCATGGCTATGGCTACACCTTC; V: TRBV30; D: TRBD1; J: TRBJ1-2; size: -
CDR3: CASGRGTYEQYF; DNA: TGTGCCAGCGGGAGGGGAACCTACGAGCAGTACTTC; V: TRBV5-4; D: TRBD2; J: TRBJ2-7; size: -
CDR3: CASSLSGRETQYF; DNA: TGCGCCAGCAGCTTAAGCGGGAGAGAGACCCAGTACTTC; V: TRBV5-1; D: TRBD2; J: TRBJ2-5; size: -
CDR3: CASSVEGTGVYGYTF; DNA: TGTGCCAGCAGCGTAGAGGGGACAGGGGTCTATGGCTACACCTTC; V: TRBV9; D: TRBD1; J: TRBJ1-2; size: few
CDR3: CASSLIVTGFAGELFF; DNA: TGTGCCAGCAGCTTAATCGTGACAGGGTTCGCCGGGGAGCTGTTTTTT; V: TRBV7-8; D: TRBD1; J: TRBJ2-2; size: -
CDR3: CASSVGQLTDTQYF; DNA: TGTGCCAGCAGCGTCGGACAGCTCACAGATACGCAGTATTTT; V: TRBV7-9; D: -; J: TRBJ2-3; size: -
CDR3: CATGDRAGSGANVLTF; DNA: TGTGCCACCGGTGACAGGGCGGGATCTGGGGCCAACGTCCTGACTTTC; V: TRBV24-1; D: -; J: TRBJ2-6; size: -
CDR3: CASSLKVYYPGNTIYF; DNA: TGTGCCAGCAGTTTAAAGGTTTACTACCCTGGAAACACCATATATTTT; V: TRBV28; D: -; J: TRBJ1-3; size: few
CDR3: CACRQGANSPLHF; DNA: TGTGCCTGCCGTCAGGGGGCTAATTCACCCCTCCACTTT; V: TRBV30; D: TRBD1; J: TRBJ1-6; size: -
CDR3: CASSTYREGRDNYGYTF; DNA: TGTGCCAGCAGCACCTACAGGGAGGGACGGGACAACTATGGCTACACCTTC; V: TRBV11-2; D: -; J: TRBJ1-2; size: -
CDR3: CASSLGGLNQPQHF; DNA: TGTGCCAGCAGCTTGGGGGGACTCAATCAGCCCCAGCATTTT; V: TRBV5-4; D: -; J: TRBJ1-5; size: -
CDR3: CASSADRGQSYEQYF; DNA: TGTGCCAGCAGTGCAGACAGGGGGCAATCCTACGAGCAGTACTTC; V: TRBV28; D: TRBD1; J: TRBJ2-7; size: -
CDR3: CASSSQRGGHNEQFF; DNA: TGTGCCAGCAGTTCTCAGCGGGGGGGGCACAATGAGCAGTTCTTC; V: TRBV6-5; D: TRBD2; J: TRBJ2-1; size: -
CDR3: CASSYLLGSYEQYF; DNA: TGTGCCAGCAGTTACCTACTAGGCTCCTACGAGCAGTACTTC; V: TRBV6-2/TRBV6-3; D: -; J: TRBJ2-7; size: once
CDR3: CASSTLGGLETQYF; DNA: TGTGCCAGCAGCACACTAGGGGGTCTGGAGACCCAGTACTTC; V: TRBV6-5; D: -; J: TRBJ2-5; size: -
CDR3: CASSRDFTDTQYF; DNA: TGTGCCAGCAGCAGAGACTTCACAGATACGCAGTATTTT; V: TRBV14; D: -; J: TRBJ2-3; size: -
CDR3: CASGDRGIKTQYF; DNA: TGTGCCAGCGGGGACAGGGGAATAAAGACCCAGTACTTC; V: TRBV28; D: TRBD1; J: TRBJ2-5; size: once
CDR3: CASSYRGALLETQYF; DNA: TGTGCCAGCAGTTACAGAGGTGCACTATTGGAGACCCAGTACTTC; V: TRBV6-2/TRBV6-3; D: -; J: TRBJ2-5; size: -